These T cell receptor beta chains were read from a single sample in a study of CD8+ T cells in alopecia areata. The data were produced by immunoSEQ multiplex PCR, yet TCRdb's version contains in-frame clones alone and is incomplete. The sample has about 190,000 clones; more than 55% are singletons. The sequencing used CD4+ T cells sorted from blood, collected at week 4, from a patient treated with tofacitinib. These receptors were taken from a human donor with alopecia areata. The CDR3 runs from the conserved cysteine through the conserved F or W. A D gene is named only where the DNA matches it firmly. The listing skips clone size in some rows; elsewhere it reads once, few, many or a size class.

j_call | clone_size | v_call | d_call | cdr3_nt | cdr3_aa
TRBJ1-5 | - | TRBV25-1 | - | TGTGCCAGCAGTGTACAGGGTAATCAGCCCCAGCATTTT | CASSVQGNQPQHF
TRBJ2-3 | once | TRBV9 | - | TGTGCCAGCAGCCTCCGGAACAGGGTTGGCACAGATACGCAGTATTTT | CASSLRNRVGTDTQYF
TRBJ1-2 | - | TRBV30 | - | TGTGCCTGGAGTGTACGTGGCTGGGGCCGGGGCTACACCTTC | CAWSVRGWGRGYTF
TRBJ1-1 | - | TRBV30 | TRBD1 | TGTGCCTGGAGTGTGCTCTATGGACAGGGGAACACTGAAGCTTTCTTT | CAWSVLYGQGNTEAFF
TRBJ2-1 | - | TRBV29-1 | TRBD1 | TGCAGCGTTGAGGCGGACAGGGGTCGCAATGAGCAGTTCTTC | CSVEADRGRNEQFF
TRBJ2-3 | - | TRBV11-2 | - | TGTGCCAGCAGCCCGTCGGGAGATACGCAGTATTTT | CASSPSGDTQYF
TRBJ2-7 | - | TRBV29-1 | TRBD2 | TGCAGCGTTGGTGGACTCGGGGGGGCTTCTAACGAGCAGTACTTC | CSVGGLGGASNEQYF
TRBJ2-3 | - | TRBV14 | - | TGTGCCAGCAGCCTCATCGGGGTCACAGATACGCAGTATTTT | CASSLIGVTDTQYF
TRBJ1-1 | - | TRBV30 | - | TGTGCCTGGAGTTACCCCCCGGTCGGTGAAGCTTTCTTT | CAWSYPPVGEAFF
TRBJ2-3 | - | TRBV29-1 | TRBD1 | TGCAGCGTTTGCGGACAGGGGATAGGAGATACGCAGTATTTT | CSVCGQGIGDTQYF
TRBJ2-7 | - | TRBV30 | TRBD1 | TGTGCCTGGAGCGGGACAGACGATTACGAGCAGTACTTC | CAWSGTDDYEQYF
TRBJ2-1 | - | TRBV2 | - | TGTGCCAGCAGTCGTGAGAGTGGCAATGAGCAGTTCTTC | CASSRESGNEQFF
TRBJ2-7 | - | TRBV5-1 | TRBD2 | TGCGCCAGCAGCTTCGGGGGGAATATGTACGAGCAGTACTTC | CASSFGGNMYEQYF
TRBJ2-3 | - | TRBV7-2 | TRBD2 | TGTGCCAGCAGCTTATTCCGGACTAGCGGATTCACAGATACGCAGTATTTT | CASSLFRTSGFTDTQYF
TRBJ2-1 | few | TRBV2 | - | TGTGCCAGCAGCTCCCTCTGGTACAATGAGCAGTTCTTC | CASSSLWYNEQFF
TRBJ1-1 | - | TRBV5-1 | TRBD1 | TGCGCCAGCAGCTTAGGACAGGGGGTATCCGCTGAAGCTTTCTTT | CASSLGQGVSAEAFF
TRBJ2-3 | - | TRBV7-2 | - | TGTGCCAGCAGTCCGGATGCCGGGACTTGGGCAGTTACGCAGTATTTT | CASSPDAGTWAVTQYF
TRBJ1-2 | - | TRBV27 | - | TGTGCCAGCAGTTTTTGGGGAAGGGACAACTATGGCTACACCTTC | CASSFWGRDNYGYTF
TRBJ2-3 | - | TRBV10-3 | - | TGTGCCACCCGGGTCGAGGACACGCAGTATTTT | CATRVEDTQYF
TRBJ2-7 | - | TRBV9 | TRBD1 | TGTGCCAGCAGCAGACAGGGGGCGTTCGGCGAGCAGTACTTC | CASSRQGAFGEQYF
TRBJ2-3 | few | TRBV4-2 | TRBD2 | TGTGCCAGCAGCCCAACGACTAGCGGGATACGCACAGATACGCAGTATTTT | CASSPTTSGIRTDTQYF
TRBJ2-3 | - | TRBV19 | - | TGTGCCAGCAGAGGCGTGGATACGCAGTATTTT | CASRGVDTQYF
TRBJ2-3 | - | TRBV29-1 | - | TGCAGCGTTGACAACCGGGACGGCACAGATACGCAGTATTTT | CSVDNRDGTDTQYF
TRBJ2-3 | - | TRBV7-2 | - | TGTGCCAGCAGCCCCAGCGGCAGAACTAGCACAGATACGCAGTATTTT | CASSPSGRTSTDTQYF
TRBJ1-5 | few | TRBV19 | - | TGTGCCAGCGAATTAACAAGACTGGGACAGCCCCAGCATTTT | CASELTRLGQPQHF
TRBJ2-3 | - | TRBV14 | TRBD2 | TGTGCCAGCAGCCCAGAACGGGCATCGGGACTAGCGGGCGAGACGCAGTATTTT | CASSPERASGLAGETQYF
TRBJ2-3 | once | TRBV6-5 | - | TGTGCCAGCAGTTACTCTGCAGGGATGGGAACAGATACGCAGTATTTT | CASSYSAGMGTDTQYF
TRBJ2-5 | - | TRBV15 | TRBD2 | TGTGCCACCAGCAGAGACACGGGGGGAGAGACCCAGTACTTC | CATSRDTGGETQYF
TRBJ1-2 | - | TRBV29-1 | - | TGCAGCGTTGCCCTTTGGGACGGATGGGCGGGCTACACCTTC | CSVALWDGWAGYTF
TRBJ1-2 | - | TRBV5-5 | - | TGTGCCAGCAGTTATCTCGGGACAACTAACTATGGCTACACCTTC | CASSYLGTTNYGYTF
TRBJ1-2 | - | TRBV14 | - | TGTGCCAGCAGCCCGACAACAGGTCCGTATGGCTACACCTTC | CASSPTTGPYGYTF
TRBJ2-3 | few | TRBV28 | - | TGTGCCAGCAGGCCCGGGACAAAGGATACGCAGTATTTT | CASRPGTKDTQYF
TRBJ2-5 | few | TRBV11-2 | - | TGTGCCAGCAGCTTGACGTCAGGACGGGGAGAGACCCAGTACTTC | CASSLTSGRGETQYF
TRBJ1-4 | few | TRBV4-3 | - | TGCGCCAGCAGCCAAGATTCAGGACCCCGGAGAGACAAACTGTTTTTT | CASSQDSGPRRDKLFF
TRBJ2-1 | - | TRBV25-1 | - | TGTGCCAGCACTAGTGGAGGATCCACCTACAATGAGCAGTTCTTC | CASTSGGSTYNEQFF
TRBJ1-1 | - | TRBV18 | - | TGTGCCAGCTCACGACAAGTCACCTCTTGGGCTTTCTTT | CASSRQVTSWAFF
TRBJ1-4 | few | TRBV5-6 | - | TGTGCCAGCAGCTATCGGGGGCAAAATGAAAAACTGTTTTTT | CASSYRGQNEKLFF
TRBJ2-7 | few | TRBV19 | - | TGTGCCAGTAGGGACCCGGGACAAGGCTCCTACGAGCAGTACTTC | CASRDPGQGSYEQYF
TRBJ1-5 | - | TRBV7-2 | - | TGTGCCAGCAGCCCGACCAATTTGAGAAGCAATCAGCCCCAGCATTTT | CASSPTNLRSNQPQHF
TRBJ2-5 | - | TRBV11-3 | - | TGTGCCAGCAGCGCCCTGCGCGGTCACCAAGAGACCCAGTACTTC | CASSALRGHQETQYF
TRBJ2-1 | once | TRBV6-5 | - | TGTGCCATCAGTGAGTCGTACAATGAGCAGTTCTTC | CAISESYNEQFF
TRBJ1-1 | few | TRBV29-1 | - | TGCAGCGTCGGATCCGGGGAGAGCACTGAAGCTTTCTTT | CSVGSGESTEAFF
TRBJ2-2 | - | TRBV5-1 | - | TGCGCCAGCAGCTTGGGCGGGAACACCGGGGAGCTGTTTTTT | CASSLGGNTGELFF
TRBJ2-2 | once | TRBV7-8 | - | TGTGCCAGCAGCCCGACAGGGAGGGGGATAACCGGGGAGCTGTTTTTT | CASSPTGRGITGELFF
TRBJ2-6 | - | TRBV28 | - | TGTGCCAGCAGTTTCGGGTCTGGGGCCAACGTCCTGACTTTC | CASSFGSGANVLTF
TRBJ2-5 | - | TRBV29-1 | - | TGCAGCGTTGAAGAGGGGGAGACCCAGTACTTC | CSVEEGETQYF
TRBJ2-6 | few | TRBV30 | - | TGTGCCTGGTACCCCTCTGGGGCCAACGTCCTGACTTTC | CAWYPSGANVLTF
TRBJ2-3 | - | TRBV30 | - | TGTGCCTGGAGTGTTTCGGACCATACGCAGTATTTT | CAWSVSDHTQYF
TRBJ2-3 | - | TRBV7-3 | TRBD2 | TGTGCCAGCAGCTTACTAGCGGCGGCCACAGATACGCAGTATTTT | CASSLLAAATDTQYF
TRBJ2-7 | - | TRBV7-2 | - | TGTGCCAGCAGCTTATTAACCTACGAGCAGTACTTC | CASSLLTYEQYF
TRBJ2-7 | - | TRBV29-1 | TRBD2 | TGCAGCGCAGGACTAGCGGGAGACGAGCAGTACTTC | CSAGLAGDEQYF
TRBJ2-5 | few | TRBV29-1 | - | TGCAGCGTTGGCCAGTACCAAGAGACCCAGTACTTC | CSVGQYQETQYF
TRBJ1-1 | - | TRBV2 | - | TGTGCCAGCAGTGAGGGGCGAACCATAATGAACACTGAAGCTTTCTTT | CASSEGRTIMNTEAFF
TRBJ1-5 | - | TRBV7-9 | - | TGTGCCAGCAGCTCAGGTGGCAATCAGCCCCAGCATTTT | CASSSGGNQPQHF
TRBJ1-1 | few | TRBV7-2 | - | TGTGCCAGCAGCGCGGGACCGAACACTGAAGCTTTCTTT | CASSAGPNTEAFF
TRBJ1-4 | - | TRBV6-6 | - | TGTGCCAGCACAAAAGAACGCGGTGCAACTAATGAAAAACTGTTTTTT | CASTKERGATNEKLFF
TRBJ2-3 | - | TRBV5-1 | TRBD1 | TGCGCCAGCAGCCCCAGGACAGGGGGTGTCACAGATACGCAGTATTTT | CASSPRTGGVTDTQYF
TRBJ2-7 | - | TRBV29-1 | TRBD2 | TGCAGCGTTGATCTTAGCGGGAGTGGCGAGCAGTACTTC | CSVDLSGSGEQYF
TRBJ2-3 | few | TRBV15 | - | TGTGCCACCAGCAGAGATATTGCAACCCACACAGATACGCAGTATTTT | CATSRDIATHTDTQYF
TRBJ2-7 | - | TRBV6-5 | - | TGTGCCAGCTCGCGAGGAGGCGATTACGAGCAGTACTTC | CASSRGGDYEQYF